This TCR beta chain derives from a study of T cells in Graves' hyperthyroidism and ophthalmopathy. Study-level background: Peripheral blood was taken when the disease was first diagnosed, before any treatment began.

This clonotype has a handful of counts. Amplification of TCR beta CDR3 regions was performed using RNA transcripts as template. First-round RT-PCR targeting the TCR CDR3 was performed with the HTBI primer set. A single record per CDR3 protein comes from TCRdb applying MiXCR to the multiplex PCR reads. Here the sample spans about 560,000 distinct CDR3 sequences, over 15% being singletons. CDR3 length: 14 residues. Between the trimmed V and J ends, which lost 7 bases and 0 bases, there was a span of 9 bases. Germline values: CDR1 SNHLY, CDR2 FYNNEI. Input material: blood. The sequence was obtained from a woman aged 18-29 years with Graves' hyperthyroidism. The rearrangement uses TRBV2 and TRBJ2-2; TRBD2 is a possible D gene (6 bases). CDR3 residues: CASKAGSNTGELFF. The CDR3 nucleotides are TGTGCCAGCAAAGCGGGTTCGAACACCGGGGAGCTGTTTTTT. The variable domain in full, completed from reference TRBV2 and TRBJ2-2, reads EPEVTQTPSHQVTQMGQEVILRCVPISNHLYFYWYRQILGQKVEFLVSFYNNEISEKSEIFDDQFSVERPDGSNFTLKIRSTKLEDSAMYFCASKAGSNTGELFFGEGSRLTVL.